The source of this T cell receptor beta chain is a study of T cell repertoires in cytomegalovirus infection. Study-wide background: Through public TCR beta signatures, both CMV infection and matching HLA type were indicated.

MiXCR, applied by TCRdb to the reads, yields one record per CDR3 protein. Of under 200,000 distinct CDR3 sequences listed, roughly 9.8% are singletons. Overall study results and limits: CMV-specific TCR beta clonotypes restricted by HLA-C were the ones dominating the ex vivo response. CMV carriers with the relevant HLA were identified by cumulative public TCR beta family frequency.

This clonotype has ten or more counts. Its target is not known. The clonotype was recovered from a human donor in good health (CMV status not recorded). Some clones in this sample may be carry-over from other donors' samples. The sequenced material came from PBMCs.

The CDR3 spells CSATGTGSKVVYGYTF. CDR3 coding DNA: TGCAGTGCTACCGGGACAGGGAGTAAAGTGGTCTATGGCTACACCTTC. V and J are TRBV20-1 and TRBJ1-2, with 9 bases that match TRBD1. Per germline, CDR1 DFQATT and CDR2 SNEGSKA (reference sequence). V dropped 4 bases and J dropped 4; count of bases not matched to a gene: 13. CDR3 size: 16 residues.